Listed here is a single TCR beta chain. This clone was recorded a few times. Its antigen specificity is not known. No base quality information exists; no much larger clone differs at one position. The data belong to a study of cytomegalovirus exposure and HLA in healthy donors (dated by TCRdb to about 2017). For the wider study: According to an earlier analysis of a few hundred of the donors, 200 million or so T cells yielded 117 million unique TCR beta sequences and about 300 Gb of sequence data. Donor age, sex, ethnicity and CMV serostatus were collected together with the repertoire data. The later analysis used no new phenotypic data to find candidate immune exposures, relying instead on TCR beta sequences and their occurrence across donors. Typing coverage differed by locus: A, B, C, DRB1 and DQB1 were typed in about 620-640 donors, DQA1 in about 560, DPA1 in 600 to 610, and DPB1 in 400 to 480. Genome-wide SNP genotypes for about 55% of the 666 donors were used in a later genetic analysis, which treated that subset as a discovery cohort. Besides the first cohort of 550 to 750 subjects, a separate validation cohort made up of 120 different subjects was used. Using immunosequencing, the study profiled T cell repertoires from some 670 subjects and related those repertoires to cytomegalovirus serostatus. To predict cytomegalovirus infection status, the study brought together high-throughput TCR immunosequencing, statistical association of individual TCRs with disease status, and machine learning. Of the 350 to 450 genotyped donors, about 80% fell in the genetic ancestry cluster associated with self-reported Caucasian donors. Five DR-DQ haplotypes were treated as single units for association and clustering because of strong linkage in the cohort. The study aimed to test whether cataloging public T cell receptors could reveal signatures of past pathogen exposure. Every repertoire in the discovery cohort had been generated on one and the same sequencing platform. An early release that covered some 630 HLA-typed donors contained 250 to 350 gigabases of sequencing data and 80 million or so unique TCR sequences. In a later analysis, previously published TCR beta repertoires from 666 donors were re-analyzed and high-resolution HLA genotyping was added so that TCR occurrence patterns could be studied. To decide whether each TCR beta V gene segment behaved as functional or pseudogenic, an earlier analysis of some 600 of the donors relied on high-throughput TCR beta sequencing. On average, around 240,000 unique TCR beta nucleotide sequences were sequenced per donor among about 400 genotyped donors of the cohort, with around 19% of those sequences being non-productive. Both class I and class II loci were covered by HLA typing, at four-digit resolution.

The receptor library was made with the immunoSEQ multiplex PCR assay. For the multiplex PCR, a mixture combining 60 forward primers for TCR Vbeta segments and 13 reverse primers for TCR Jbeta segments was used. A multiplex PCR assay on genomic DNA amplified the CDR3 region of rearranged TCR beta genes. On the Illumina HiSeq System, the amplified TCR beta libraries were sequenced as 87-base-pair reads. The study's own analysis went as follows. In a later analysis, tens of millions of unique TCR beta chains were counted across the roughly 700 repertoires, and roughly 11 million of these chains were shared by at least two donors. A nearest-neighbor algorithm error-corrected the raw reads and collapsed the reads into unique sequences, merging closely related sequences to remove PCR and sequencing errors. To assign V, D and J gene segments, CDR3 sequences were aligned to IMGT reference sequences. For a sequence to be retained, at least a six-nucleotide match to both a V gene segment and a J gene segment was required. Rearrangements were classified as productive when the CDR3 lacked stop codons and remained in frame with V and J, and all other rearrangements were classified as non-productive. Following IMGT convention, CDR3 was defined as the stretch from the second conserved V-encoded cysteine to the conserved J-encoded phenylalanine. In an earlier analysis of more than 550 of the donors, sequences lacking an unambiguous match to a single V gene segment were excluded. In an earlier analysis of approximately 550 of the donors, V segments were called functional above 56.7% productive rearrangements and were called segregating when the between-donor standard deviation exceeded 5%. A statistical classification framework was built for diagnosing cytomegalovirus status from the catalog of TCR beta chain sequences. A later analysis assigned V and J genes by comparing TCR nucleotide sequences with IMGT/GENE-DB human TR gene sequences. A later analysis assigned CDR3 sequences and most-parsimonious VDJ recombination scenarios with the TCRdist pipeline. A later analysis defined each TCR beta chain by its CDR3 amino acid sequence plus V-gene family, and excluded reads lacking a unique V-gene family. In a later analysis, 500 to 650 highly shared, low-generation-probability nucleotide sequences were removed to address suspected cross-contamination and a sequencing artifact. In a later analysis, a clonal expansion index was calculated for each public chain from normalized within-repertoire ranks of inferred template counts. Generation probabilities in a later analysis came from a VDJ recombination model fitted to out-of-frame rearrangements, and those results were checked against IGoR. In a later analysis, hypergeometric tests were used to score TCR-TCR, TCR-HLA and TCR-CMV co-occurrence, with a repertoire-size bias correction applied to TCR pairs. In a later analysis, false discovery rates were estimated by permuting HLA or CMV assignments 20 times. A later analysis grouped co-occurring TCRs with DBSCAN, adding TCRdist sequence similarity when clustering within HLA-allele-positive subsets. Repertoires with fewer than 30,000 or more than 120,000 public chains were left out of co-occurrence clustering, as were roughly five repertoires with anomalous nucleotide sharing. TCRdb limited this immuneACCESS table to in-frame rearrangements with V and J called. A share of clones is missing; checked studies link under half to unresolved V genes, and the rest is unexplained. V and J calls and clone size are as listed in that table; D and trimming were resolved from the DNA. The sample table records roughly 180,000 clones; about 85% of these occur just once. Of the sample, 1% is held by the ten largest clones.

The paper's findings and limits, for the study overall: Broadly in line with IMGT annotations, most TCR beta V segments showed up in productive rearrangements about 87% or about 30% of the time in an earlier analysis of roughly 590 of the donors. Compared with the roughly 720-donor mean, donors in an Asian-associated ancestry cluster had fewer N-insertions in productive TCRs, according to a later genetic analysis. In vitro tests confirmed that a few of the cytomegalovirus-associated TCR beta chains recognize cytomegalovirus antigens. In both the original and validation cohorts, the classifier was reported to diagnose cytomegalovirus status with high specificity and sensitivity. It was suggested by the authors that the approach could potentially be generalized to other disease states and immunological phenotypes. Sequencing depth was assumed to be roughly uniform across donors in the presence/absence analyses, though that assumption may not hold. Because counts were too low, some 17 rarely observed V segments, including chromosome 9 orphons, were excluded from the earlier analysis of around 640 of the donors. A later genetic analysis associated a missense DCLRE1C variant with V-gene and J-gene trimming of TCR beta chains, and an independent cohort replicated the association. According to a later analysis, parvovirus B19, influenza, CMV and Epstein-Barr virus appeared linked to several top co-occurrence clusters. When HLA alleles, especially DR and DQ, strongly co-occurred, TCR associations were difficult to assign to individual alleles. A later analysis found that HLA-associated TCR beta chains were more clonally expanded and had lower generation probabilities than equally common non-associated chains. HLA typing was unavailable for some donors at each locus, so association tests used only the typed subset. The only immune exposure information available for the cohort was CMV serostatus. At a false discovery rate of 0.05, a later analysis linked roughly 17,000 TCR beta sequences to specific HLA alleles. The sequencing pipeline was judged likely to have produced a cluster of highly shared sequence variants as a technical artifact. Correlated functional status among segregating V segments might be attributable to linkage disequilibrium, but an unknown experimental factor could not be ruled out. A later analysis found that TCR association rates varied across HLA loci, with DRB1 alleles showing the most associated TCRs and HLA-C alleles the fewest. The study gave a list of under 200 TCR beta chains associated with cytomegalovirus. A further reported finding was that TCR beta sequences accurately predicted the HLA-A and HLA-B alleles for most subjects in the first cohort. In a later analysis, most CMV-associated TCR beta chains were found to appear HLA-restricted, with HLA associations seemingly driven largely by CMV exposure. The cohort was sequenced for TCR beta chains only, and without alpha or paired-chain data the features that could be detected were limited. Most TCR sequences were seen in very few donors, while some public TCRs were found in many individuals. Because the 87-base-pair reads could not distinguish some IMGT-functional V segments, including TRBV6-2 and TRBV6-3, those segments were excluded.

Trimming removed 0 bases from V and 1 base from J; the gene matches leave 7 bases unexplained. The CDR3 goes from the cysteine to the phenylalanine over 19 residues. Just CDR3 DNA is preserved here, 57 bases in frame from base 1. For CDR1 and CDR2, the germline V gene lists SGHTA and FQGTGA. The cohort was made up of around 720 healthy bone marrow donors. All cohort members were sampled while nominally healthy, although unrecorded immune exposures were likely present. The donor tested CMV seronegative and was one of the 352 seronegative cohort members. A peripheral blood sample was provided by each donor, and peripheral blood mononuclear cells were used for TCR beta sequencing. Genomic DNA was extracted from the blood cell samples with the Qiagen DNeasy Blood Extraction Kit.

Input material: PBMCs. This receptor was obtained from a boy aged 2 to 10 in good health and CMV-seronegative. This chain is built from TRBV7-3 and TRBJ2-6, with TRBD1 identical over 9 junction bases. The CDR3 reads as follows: CASSLTPTGQGSGANVLTF. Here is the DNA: TGTGCCAGCAGCTTAACTCCGACGGGACAGGGTTCTGGGGCCAACGTCCTGACTTTC.